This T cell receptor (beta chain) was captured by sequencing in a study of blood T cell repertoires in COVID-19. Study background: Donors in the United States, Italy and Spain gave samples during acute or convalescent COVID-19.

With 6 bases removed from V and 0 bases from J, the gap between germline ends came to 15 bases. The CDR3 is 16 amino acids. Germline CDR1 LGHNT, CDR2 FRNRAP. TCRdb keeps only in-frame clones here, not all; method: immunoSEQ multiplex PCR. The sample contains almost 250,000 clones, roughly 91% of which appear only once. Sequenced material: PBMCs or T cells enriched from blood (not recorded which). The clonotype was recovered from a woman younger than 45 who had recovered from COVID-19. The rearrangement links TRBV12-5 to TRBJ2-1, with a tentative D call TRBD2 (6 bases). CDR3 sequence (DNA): TGTGCTAGTGGAGGGGACTTTCTCAGCTCCTACAATGAGCAGTTCTTC. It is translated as CASGGDFLSSYNEQFF.